A selection of T cell receptor beta chains follows, all from one sample in a study of T cell repertoires in cytomegalovirus infection. The antigens these receptors bind are not known. TCRdb passed the reads through MiXCR, listing each CDR3 protein once. Of 200,000 to 250,000 distinct CDR3 sequences listed, around two fifths are singletons. Sequenced here: CD8+ T cells from cultured PBMCs, sampled from culture after CMV antigen stimulation. The receptors stem from a human donor in good health (CMV status not recorded). Some clones in this sample may be carry-over from other donors' samples. The CDR3 runs from the conserved cysteine through the conserved F or W. D genes are given only for firm matches.

j_gene: TRBJ2-1
d_gene: TRBD1
v_gene: TRBV7-6
CDR3aa: CTSSLALLSGQGVLNEQFF

j_gene: TRBJ2-4
d_gene: -
v_gene: TRBV2
CDR3aa: CASSEGGEGAKNIQYF

j_gene: TRBJ1-5
d_gene: TRBD1
v_gene: TRBV19
CDR3aa: CASSGPEQGIDQPQHF

j_gene: TRBJ2-5
d_gene: TRBD2
v_gene: TRBV2
CDR3aa: CAREGAGREPETQYF

j_gene: TRBJ2-3
d_gene: -
v_gene: TRBV7-3
CDR3aa: CTSSPIASLSTDTQYF

j_gene: TRBJ2-7
d_gene: -
v_gene: TRBV20-1
CDR3aa: CSASDGGLYEQYF

j_gene: TRBJ1-1
d_gene: -
v_gene: TRBV5-8
CDR3aa: CASSQYNLRGIRTEAFF

j_gene: TRBJ1-4
d_gene: -
v_gene: TRBV7-9
CDR3aa: CASSSTIGPKGEKLFF

j_gene: TRBJ2-2
d_gene: -
v_gene: TRBV9
CDR3aa: CASSVTGSGELFF

j_gene: TRBJ2-1
d_gene: TRBD1
v_gene: TRBV7-6
CDR3aa: CASSLPGQGWNEQFF

j_gene: TRBJ2-7
d_gene: -
v_gene: TRBV7-8
CDR3aa: CASSLARGVGYEQYF

j_gene: TRBJ2-3
d_gene: -
v_gene: TRBV11-2
CDR3aa: CASSLDLQAASTDTQYF

j_gene: TRBJ2-7
d_gene: -
v_gene: TRBV6-5
CDR3aa: CASSPSVASRSEQYF

j_gene: TRBJ1-1
d_gene: -
v_gene: TRBV12-3/TRBV12-4
CDR3aa: CASSRGGEAFF

j_gene: TRBJ2-3
d_gene: TRBD2
v_gene: TRBV7-9
CDR3aa: CASSLGRLAGEIDTQYF

j_gene: TRBJ2-7
d_gene: -
v_gene: TRBV2
CDR3aa: CASSLLATAYEQYF

j_gene: TRBJ2-3
d_gene: -
v_gene: TRBV19
CDR3aa: CASSIKDRRVDTQYF

j_gene: TRBJ2-3
d_gene: -
v_gene: TRBV7-3
CDR3aa: CASSSPLQGSPDTQYF

j_gene: TRBJ1-1
d_gene: -
v_gene: TRBV19
CDR3aa: CASSIDRYTEAFF

j_gene: TRBJ1-1
d_gene: -
v_gene: TRBV28
CDR3aa: CASSLPRGTEAFF

j_gene: TRBJ2-5
d_gene: -
v_gene: TRBV7-9
CDR3aa: CASSLARRKETQYF

j_gene: TRBJ1-1
d_gene: -
v_gene: TRBV27
CDR3aa: CASSSLRVSEGTEAFF

j_gene: TRBJ2-1
d_gene: -
v_gene: TRBV10-3
CDR3aa: CAALPREGPYNEQFF

j_gene: TRBJ1-1
d_gene: -
v_gene: TRBV6-6
CDR3aa: CASIAYSNTEAFF

j_gene: TRBJ1-5
d_gene: TRBD1
v_gene: TRBV6-1
CDR3aa: CASRTTGSNQPQHF

j_gene: TRBJ1-3
d_gene: TRBD1
v_gene: TRBV7-9
CDR3aa: CASSLGGTGTGNTIYF

j_gene: TRBJ2-1
d_gene: TRBD1
v_gene: TRBV7-9
CDR3aa: CASSFYDRAGEQFF

j_gene: TRBJ2-5
d_gene: -
v_gene: TRBV6-2/TRBV6-3
CDR3aa: CASSLGSTAETQYF

j_gene: TRBJ2-7
d_gene: -
v_gene: TRBV3-1
CDR3aa: CASSQGLAITYEQYF

j_gene: TRBJ1-4
d_gene: -
v_gene: TRBV7-2
CDR3aa: CASSLNGGSLNEKLFF

j_gene: TRBJ2-1
d_gene: TRBD2
v_gene: TRBV7-9
CDR3aa: CACLASGSHNEQFF

j_gene: TRBJ1-2
d_gene: TRBD1
v_gene: TRBV12-5
CDR3aa: CASGSPTPTGIPSHGYTF

j_gene: TRBJ2-3
d_gene: TRBD2
v_gene: TRBV5-1
CDR3aa: CASSPERGRTDTQYF

j_gene: TRBJ2-3
d_gene: -
v_gene: TRBV6-2/TRBV6-3
CDR3aa: CASSYEGRGTDTQYF

j_gene: TRBJ2-1
d_gene: TRBD2
v_gene: TRBV6-6
CDR3aa: CASTHPRAGRDEQFF

j_gene: TRBJ2-1
d_gene: TRBD2
v_gene: TRBV7-7
CDR3aa: CASSLASGSTYNEQFF

j_gene: TRBJ2-1
d_gene: -
v_gene: TRBV7-9
CDR3aa: CASTMGVNNEQFF

j_gene: TRBJ1-6
d_gene: -
v_gene: TRBV27
CDR3aa: CASSLAENSPLHF

j_gene: TRBJ2-1
d_gene: TRBD2
v_gene: TRBV7-7
CDR3aa: CASSLGAGGGNEQFF

j_gene: TRBJ1-2
d_gene: -
v_gene: TRBV7-2
CDR3aa: CASSLEEGYYGYTF

j_gene: TRBJ1-5
d_gene: -
v_gene: TRBV7-2
CDR3aa: CASSLGLNQPQHF

j_gene: TRBJ1-5
d_gene: -
v_gene: TRBV29-1
CDR3aa: CSVDRRSSNQPQHF

j_gene: TRBJ2-3
d_gene: TRBD2
v_gene: TRBV7-4
CDR3aa: CASSFRLAGDTDTQYF

j_gene: TRBJ2-1
d_gene: TRBD2
v_gene: TRBV9
CDR3aa: CASSVDPLAGGLYNEQFF

j_gene: TRBJ2-7
d_gene: TRBD1
v_gene: TRBV7-3
CDR3aa: CASSLDRANEQYF

j_gene: TRBJ1-2
d_gene: TRBD1
v_gene: TRBV7-2
CDR3aa: CASSPDRVNRYTF

j_gene: TRBJ2-1
d_gene: TRBD2
v_gene: TRBV7-6
CDR3aa: CASSLELAKEQFF

j_gene: TRBJ2-3
d_gene: TRBD1
v_gene: TRBV11-3
CDR3aa: CASSLKPPDRGLDTQYF

j_gene: TRBJ1-2
d_gene: -
v_gene: TRBV5-6
CDR3aa: CASSSMTEANYGYTF

j_gene: TRBJ2-1
d_gene: TRBD2
v_gene: TRBV7-3
CDR3aa: CASSASSGGRDEQFF

j_gene: TRBJ1-2
d_gene: TRBD1
v_gene: TRBV7-9
CDR3aa: CASSLAPGDRGPANYGYTF

j_gene: TRBJ2-1
d_gene: -
v_gene: TRBV7-8
CDR3aa: CASSFRRTQNEQFF

j_gene: TRBJ1-1
d_gene: -
v_gene: TRBV14
CDR3aa: CASSQVRTGLNTEAFF

j_gene: TRBJ2-7
d_gene: -
v_gene: TRBV7-9
CDR3aa: CASSNAGDEQYF

j_gene: TRBJ2-1
d_gene: TRBD2
v_gene: TRBV27
CDR3aa: CASSPGLAGSAVAPYNEQFF

j_gene: TRBJ2-7
d_gene: TRBD1
v_gene: TRBV7-3
CDR3aa: CASSPNTGTGLIGEQYF

j_gene: TRBJ1-2
d_gene: TRBD1
v_gene: TRBV7-8
CDR3aa: CASSSLDGDRRMGYTF

j_gene: TRBJ1-1
d_gene: -
v_gene: TRBV19
CDR3aa: CASSILAGAEAFF

j_gene: TRBJ2-2
d_gene: TRBD2
v_gene: TRBV6-6
CDR3aa: CASSLSLAGATGELFF